This TCR beta chain was documented in a study of T cell responses to AZD1222 COVID-19 vaccine. CDR3 length equals 13 residues. The V and J ends lost 6 bases and 4 bases, in that order; junction bases with no gene match: 6. Germline CDR1 SGHDN, CDR2 FVKESK. Data came from immunoSEQ multiplex PCR; TCRdb stores just in-frame clones and leaves some out. This table has some 100,000 clones, 75% to 90% appearing once. As to this clone: The antigen is unknown.

General observations from the study: CD4 TCRs associated with vaccination spanned spike, dominating at 160-218 and 743-854. It was only after the peak T cell response that any repertoires were sampled. Recipients of AZD1222 seropositive at baseline numbered only 5 to 7. Donors skewed white British and female; clonal diversity was possibly underestimated.

The sequence was obtained from an adult who received the AZD1222 COVID-19 vaccine. This sample comprised peripheral blood, obtained 28 days after the second AZD1222 dose. This chain joins TRBV14 and TRBJ2-7; 7 bases map to TRBD1. The CDR3 sequence is CASRPTGEYEQYF. Here the CDR3 DNA reads TGTGCCAGCAGACCTACAGGGGAATACGAGCAGTACTTC.